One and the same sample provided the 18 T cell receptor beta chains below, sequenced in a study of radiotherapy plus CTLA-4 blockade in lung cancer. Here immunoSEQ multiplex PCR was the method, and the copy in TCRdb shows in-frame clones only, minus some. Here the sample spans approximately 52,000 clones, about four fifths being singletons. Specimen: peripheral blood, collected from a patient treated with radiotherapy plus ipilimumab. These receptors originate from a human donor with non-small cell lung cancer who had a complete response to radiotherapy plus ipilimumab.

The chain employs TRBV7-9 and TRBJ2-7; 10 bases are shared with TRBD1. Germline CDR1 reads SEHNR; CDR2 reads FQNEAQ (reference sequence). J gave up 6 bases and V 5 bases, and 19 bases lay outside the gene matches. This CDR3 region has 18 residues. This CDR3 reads CASSPLTGGGPPMSEQYF. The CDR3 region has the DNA TGTGCCAGCAGCCCGTTGACAGGGGGCGGACCCCCCATGAGCGAGCAGTACTTC. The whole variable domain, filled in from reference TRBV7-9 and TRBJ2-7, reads DTGVSQNPRHKITKRGQNVTFRCDPISEHNRLYWYRQTLGQGPEFLTYFQNEAQLEKSRLLSDRFSAERPKGSFSTLEIQRTEQGDSAMYLCASSPLTGGGPPMSEQYFGPGTRLTVT.

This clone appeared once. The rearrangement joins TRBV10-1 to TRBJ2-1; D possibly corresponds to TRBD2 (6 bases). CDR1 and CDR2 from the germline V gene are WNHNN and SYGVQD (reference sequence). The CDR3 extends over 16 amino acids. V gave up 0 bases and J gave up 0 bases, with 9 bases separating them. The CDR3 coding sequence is TGCGCCAGCAGTGAGTCGGGCGGGAACTCCTACAATGAGCAGTTCTTC. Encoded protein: CASSESGGNSYNEQFF.

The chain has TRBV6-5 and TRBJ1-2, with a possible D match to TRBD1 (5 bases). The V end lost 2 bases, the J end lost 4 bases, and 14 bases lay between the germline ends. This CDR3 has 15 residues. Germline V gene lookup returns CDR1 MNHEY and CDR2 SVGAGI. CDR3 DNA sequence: TGTGCCAGCAGTTACAGAGCGGGGGGTAGCTATGGCTACACCTTC. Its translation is CASSYRAGGSYGYTF.

As DNA, the CDR3 is TGCAGCGTTACAGAACAGGGGGCGCACTCCTACGAGCAGTACTTC. It translates to CSVTEQGAHSYEQYF. The V call is TRBV29-1, the J call TRBJ2-7; 9 bases are shared with TRBD1. CDR3 length: 15 amino acids. Germline CDR1 SQVTM, CDR2 ANQGSEA. V gave up 5 bases and J gave up 0 bases; unmatched junction bases: 8.

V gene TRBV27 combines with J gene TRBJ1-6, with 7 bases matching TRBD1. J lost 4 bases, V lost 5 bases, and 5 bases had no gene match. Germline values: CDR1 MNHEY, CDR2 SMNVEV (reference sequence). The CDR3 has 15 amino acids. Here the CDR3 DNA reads TGTGCCAGCAGTAGAGGGACAGTTTATAATTCACCCCTCCACTTT. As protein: CASSRGTVYNSPLHF.

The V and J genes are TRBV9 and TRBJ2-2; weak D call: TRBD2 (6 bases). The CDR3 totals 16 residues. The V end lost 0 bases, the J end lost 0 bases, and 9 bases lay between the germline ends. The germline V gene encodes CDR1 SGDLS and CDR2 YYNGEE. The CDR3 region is CASSVGDFSNTGELFF. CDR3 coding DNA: TGTGCCAGCAGCGTAGGGGACTTTTCGAACACCGGGGAGCTGTTTTTT.

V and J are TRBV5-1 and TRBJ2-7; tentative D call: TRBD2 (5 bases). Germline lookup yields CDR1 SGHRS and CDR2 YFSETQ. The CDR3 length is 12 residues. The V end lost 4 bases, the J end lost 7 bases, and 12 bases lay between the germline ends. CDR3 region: CASSRTTGEQYF. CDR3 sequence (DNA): TGCGCCAGCAGCCGGACGACGGGGGAGCAGTACTTC.

CDR3 sequence reads: CAISGETGRDTEAFF. The CDR3 DNA follows: TGTGCCATCAGTGGTGAAACAGGGCGGGACACTGAAGCTTTCTTT. The chain recombines TRBV10-3 with TRBJ1-1, with D perhaps TRBD1 (6 bases). This CDR3 has 15 amino acids. Germline V gives CDR1 ENHRY, CDR2 SYGVKD. Trimming left V 4 bases short and J 3 bases short, with 15 bases between.

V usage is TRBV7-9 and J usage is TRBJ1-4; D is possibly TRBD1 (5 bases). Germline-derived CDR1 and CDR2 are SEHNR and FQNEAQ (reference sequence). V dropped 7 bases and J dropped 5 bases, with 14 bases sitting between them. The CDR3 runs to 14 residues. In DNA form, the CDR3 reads TGTGCCAGCACCTGGGGGGGTCGGAATGAAAAACTGTTTTTT. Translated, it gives CASTWGGRNEKLFF.

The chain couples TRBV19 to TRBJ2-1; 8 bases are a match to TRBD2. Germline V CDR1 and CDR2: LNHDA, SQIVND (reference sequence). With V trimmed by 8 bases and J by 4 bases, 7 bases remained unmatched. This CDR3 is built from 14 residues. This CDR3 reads CASSTSGLYNEQFF. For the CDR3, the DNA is TGTGCCAGTTCCACTAGCGGCCTTTACAATGAGCAGTTCTTC.

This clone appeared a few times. For the CDR3, the DNA is TGCGCCAGCAGCCAAGTCACAGGGCGGCTTGATGAAGCTTTCTTT. Its translation: CASSQVTGRLDEAFF. This chain uses TRBV5-1 with TRBJ1-1; possible D gene TRBD1, 6 bases. The CDR3 covers 15 residues. Looked up from germline, CDR1 is SGHRS and CDR2 is YFSETQ. The V end was cut by 4 bases, the J end by 7 bases, with 20 bases between.

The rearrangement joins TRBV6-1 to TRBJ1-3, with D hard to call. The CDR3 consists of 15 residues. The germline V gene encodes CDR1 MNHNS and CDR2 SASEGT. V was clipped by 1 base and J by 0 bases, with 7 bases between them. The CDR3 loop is CASSEDTVSGNTIYF. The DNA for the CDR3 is TGTGCCAGCAGTGAAGATACAGTCTCTGGAAACACCATATATTTT.

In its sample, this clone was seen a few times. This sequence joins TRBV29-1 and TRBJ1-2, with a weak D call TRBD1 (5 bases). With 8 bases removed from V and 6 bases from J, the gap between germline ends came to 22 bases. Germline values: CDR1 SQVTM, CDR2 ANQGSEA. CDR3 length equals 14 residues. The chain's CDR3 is CSLNEDTTRDGYTF. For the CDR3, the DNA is TGCAGCCTGAACGAGGACACAACCAGGGATGGCTACACCTTC.

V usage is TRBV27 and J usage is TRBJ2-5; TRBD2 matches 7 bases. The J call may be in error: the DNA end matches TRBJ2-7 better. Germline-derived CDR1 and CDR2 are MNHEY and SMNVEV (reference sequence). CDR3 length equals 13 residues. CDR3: CASRTGGFYEQYF. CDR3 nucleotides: TGTGCCAGCAGGACGGGGGGATTCTACGAGCAGTACTTC.

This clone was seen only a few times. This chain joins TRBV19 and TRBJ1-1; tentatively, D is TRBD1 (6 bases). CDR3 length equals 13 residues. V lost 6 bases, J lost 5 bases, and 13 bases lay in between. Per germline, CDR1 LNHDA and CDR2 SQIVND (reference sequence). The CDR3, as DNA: TGTGCCAGTAGAATACAGGGTAGGACTGAAGCTTTCTTT. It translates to CASRIQGRTEAFF.

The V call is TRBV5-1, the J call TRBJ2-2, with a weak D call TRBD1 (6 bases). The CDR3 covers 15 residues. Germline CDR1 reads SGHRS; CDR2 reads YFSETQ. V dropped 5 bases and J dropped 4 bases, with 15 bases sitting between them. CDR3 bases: TGCGCCAGCAGTTACGACAGGTGGGGCACCGGGGAGCTGTTTTTT. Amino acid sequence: CASSYDRWGTGELFF. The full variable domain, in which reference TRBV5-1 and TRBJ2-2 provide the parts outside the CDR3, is KAGVTQTPRYLIKTRGQQVTLSCSPISGHRSVSWYQQTPGQGLQFLFEYFSETQRNKGNFPGRFSGRQFSNSRSEMNVSTLELGDSALYLCASSYDRWGTGELFFGEGSRLTVL.

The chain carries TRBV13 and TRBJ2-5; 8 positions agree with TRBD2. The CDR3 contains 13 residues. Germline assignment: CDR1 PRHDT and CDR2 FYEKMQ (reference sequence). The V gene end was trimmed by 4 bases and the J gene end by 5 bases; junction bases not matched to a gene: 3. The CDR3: CASSSGGRETQYF. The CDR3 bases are TGTGCCAGCAGCTCGGGAGGGAGGGAGACCCAGTACTTC.

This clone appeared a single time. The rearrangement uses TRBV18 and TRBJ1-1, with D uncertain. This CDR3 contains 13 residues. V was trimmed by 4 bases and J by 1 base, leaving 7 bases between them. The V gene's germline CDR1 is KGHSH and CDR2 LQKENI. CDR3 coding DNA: TGTGCCAGCTCACGGGAGTCGAACACTGAAGCTTTCTTT. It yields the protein CASSRESNTEAFF.